One sample yielded the 15 T cell receptor beta chains listed below, sequenced in a study of molecular identifiers for immune sequencing clone quantification. A single record per CDR3 protein comes from TCRdb applying MiXCR to the PCR reads. The sample includes 97,000 or so distinct CDR3 sequences, 20% to 30% seen only once; the top ten take about 0.99%. The sample was naive CD8+ T cells from blood, with Jurkat cell RNA spiked in. Indicated subset: FACS-sorted CD8+CD4-CCR7+CD45RA+ naive T cells. These TCRs come from a human donor in good health. Some libraries in this study had Jurkat cell RNA spiked in.

This clonotype was recorded many times. The chain recombines TRBV4-1 with TRBJ1-5; D gene unclear. Deletions cut 3 bases from V and 2 bases from J, with 17 bases between. The CDR3 extends over 17 amino acids. CDR1 MGHRA and CDR2 YSYEKL come from the germline V gene. The CDR3, as DNA: TGCGCCAGCAGCCAGGGGAATTTTCATGTGGGCAATCAGCCCCAGCATTTT. Translated: CASSQGNFHVGNQPQHF.

As to this clonotype: Since a much larger clone is just one base distant, this may be a read error. V is TRBV27 and J is TRBJ1-6; TRBD1 agrees at 9 bases. The CDR3 has 18 amino acids. Per germline, CDR1 MNHEY and CDR2 SMNVEV (reference sequence). Unmatched junction bases numbered 13, after V lost 5 bases and J lost 5 bases. CDR3 DNA sequence: TGTGCCAGCAGTCCCGGACAGGGGACTTGGGCGGATAATTCACCCCTCCACTTT. This codes for CASSPGQGTWADNSPLHF.

The chain is built from TRBV4-3 and TRBJ1-4, with 8 bases lining up with TRBD1. V dropped 1 base and J dropped 3; count of bases not matched to a gene: 7. Germline V gene data show CDR1 as LGHNA and CDR2 as YSLEER. The CDR3 is made up of 17 amino acids. The CDR3 DNA is TGCGCCAGCAGCCAAGCAAGGGCGGACAGGGCTAATGAAAAACTGTTTTTT. Amino acid sequence: CASSQARADRANEKLFF.

The table lists this clonotype with many counts. This chain connects TRBV4-1 to TRBJ2-1; D remains ambiguous. V was trimmed by 1 base and J by 3 bases, leaving 7 bases between them. CDR1 is MGHRA and CDR2 is YSYEKL in the germline V gene. This CDR3 contains 14 residues. CDR3 in DNA: TGCGCCAGCAGCCAAGCGGTGGACTACAATGAGCAGTTCTTC. Protein sequence: CASSQAVDYNEQFF.

This clonotype has a count of ten or more. The chain recombines TRBV12-3 or TRBV12-4 with TRBJ2-3, with a possible D match to TRBD1 (6 bases). The CDR3 has 14 amino acids. V lost 6 bases to trimming and J lost 7 bases, with 17 bases between them. DNA for the CDR3: TGTGCCAGCAGCCCACCATGGGGGCCTAATACGCAGTATTTT. The encoded protein is CASSPPWGPNTQYF.

This clonotype appeared a few times. A junction boundary mismatches the germline segment, possibly from a read error. This chain uses TRBV2 with TRBJ2-7, with 13 positions matching TRBD2. The CDR3 is made up of 16 amino acids. CDR1 and CDR2 from the germline V gene are SNHLY and FYNNEI. CDR3 region: CATRTSGGLRVYEQCF. The CDR3 DNA is TGTGCCACCAGGACTAGCGGGGGCTTGAGGGTCTACGAGCAGTGCTTC.

This clonotype turned up a few times. The chain carries TRBV7-9 and TRBJ1-5, with 8 bases fitting TRBD1. Trimming removed 1 base from V and 9 bases from J; junction bases left unmatched: 11. Germline CDR1 reads SEHNR; CDR2 reads FQNEAQ (reference sequence). CDR3 length equals 16 residues. The CDR3: CASSLEVGTGASPQHF. Here the CDR3 DNA reads TGTGCCAGCAGCTTAGAAGTCGGGACAGGTGCTTCGCCCCAGCATTTT.

This clonotype turned up a few times. The V and J genes are TRBV27 and TRBJ1-2, with TRBD1 matching 7 bases. Trimming at V came to 2 bases and at J to 5 bases, leaving 5 bases not matched to a gene. The CDR3 length is 14 residues. CDR1 and CDR2 (germline): MNHEY, SMNVEV (reference sequence). The CDR3 is CASSLRGTAYGYTF. CDR3 nucleotide sequence: TGTGCCAGCAGTTTAAGAGGGACAGCGTATGGCTACACCTTC.

Comment on this clonotype: A much more abundant neighbour one base away suggests this may be a read error. This chain joins TRBV6-6 and TRBJ2-7, with a possible D match to TRBD1 (6 bases). The germline CDR1 and CDR2 sequences are MNHNY and SVGAGI (reference sequence). The CDR3 extends over 15 amino acids. CDR3 amino acids: CTSSYSPTGSDEQYF. The CDR3 DNA is TGTACCAGCAGTTACTCGCCCACAGGGTCCGACGAGCAGTACTTC.

As to this clonotype: A much larger clone sits a single nucleotide away, making a read error possible. The J gene is TRBJ1-4, the V gene TRBV12-5; D is possibly TRBD1 (6 bases). CDR3 size: 15 residues. Germline V gene data show CDR1 as LGHNT and CDR2 as FRNRAP. The DNA of the CDR3 is TGTGCTAGTGGTTCGACGGACAGTTCCAATGAAAATCTGTTTTTT. This encodes CASGSTDSSNENLFF.

Of note for this clonotype: One end of the junction does not line up with germline, which may come from a read error. The CDR3: CSPSRGGQGVGNEQFF. CDR3 bases: TGCAGTCCTAGTCGGGGGGGTCAGGGGGTGGGCAATGAGCAGTTCTTC. V and J are TRBV20-1 and TRBJ2-1, with D possibly being TRBD2 (8 bases). The CDR3 contains 16 residues. Germline values: CDR1 DFQATT, CDR2 SNEGSKA (reference sequence).

V usage is TRBV2 and J usage is TRBJ2-2, with a tentative D call TRBD1 (5 bases). This CDR3 has 13 amino acids. Trimming stripped 1 base from V and 7 bases from J, with 7 bases between. Germline assignment: CDR1 SNHLY and CDR2 FYNNEI. The CDR3 sequence: CASSEEGVGELFF. The CDR3 DNA reads TGTGCCAGCAGTGAAGAAGGGGTCGGGGAGCTGTTTTTT.

Ten or more counts support this clonotype. V and J are TRBV27 and TRBJ1-5, with TRBD1 matching over 7 bases. Germline V lookup: CDR1 MNHEY, CDR2 SMNVEV (reference sequence). The V segment lost 6 bases and the J segment 3 bases; nucleotides outside the gene matches: 8. This CDR3 has 15 residues. The DNA of the CDR3 is TGTGCCAGCAGACGCCGGGACAGTCCCAATCAGCCCCAGCATTTT. Translated: CASRRRDSPNQPQHF.

This clonotype was seen at least ten times. The genes are TRBV14 and TRBJ2-5, with D perhaps matching TRBD1 or TRBD2 (5 bases each). Germline V CDR1 and CDR2: SGHDN, FVKESK. The V end was cut by 1 base, the J end by 9 bases, with 12 bases between. The CDR3 totals 13 residues. The CDR3 region has the DNA TGTGCCAGCAGCCAAGGCCACGGGGCGCCCCAGTACTTC. This translates into CASSQGHGAPQYF.

On this clonotype itself: The junction does not match germline at one end; this may be a read error. This rearrangement joins TRBV4-3 to TRBJ2-2; either TRBD1 or TRBD2 may supply D (5 bases each). This CDR3 has 16 residues. The germline V gene has CDR1 LGHNA and CDR2 YSLEER. In DNA form, the CDR3 reads TGCGCCAGCAGCCAGCTCCCCGGGGCAGACACCGGGGCGCTGTTTTTT. Translation: CASSQLPGADTGALFF.